These 10 T cell receptor beta chains were sequenced from one sample in a study of blood T cell repertoires in COVID-19. Produced via immunoSEQ multiplex PCR; TCRdb's table is partial and in-frame only. Found here are 130,000 or so clones, just over 85% of them singletons; the top ten hold about 1.5%. The specimen was peripheral blood. The receptors were sampled from an older woman with acute or convalescent COVID-19.

The CDR3 sequence is CASTLGGHQPQHF. The CDR3 DNA reads TGTGCCAGCACCCTGGGGGGACATCAGCCCCAGCATTTT. This sequence joins TRBV18 and TRBJ1-5; D possibly corresponds to TRBD1 (5 bases). Between the trimmed V and J ends, which lost 8 bases and 5 bases, there was a span of 13 bases. This CDR3 spans 13 amino acids. Germline CDR1 reads KGHSH; CDR2 reads LQKENI.

The rearrangement joins TRBV5-1 to TRBJ2-1; D perhaps matches TRBD1 (5 bases). Germline-derived CDR1 and CDR2 are SGHRS and YFSETQ. The CDR3 totals 13 residues. The V and J ends lost 5 bases and 9 bases respectively, with 15 bases between them. The CDR3 nucleotides are TGCGCCAGCAGATCCGGAAAGGGGATTGAGCAGTTCTTC. Translated, it gives CASRSGKGIEQFF.

The chain uses TRBV5-1 and TRBJ1-3, with a tentative D call TRBD1 (6 bases). This CDR3 is 14 amino acids long. Trimming stripped 4 bases from V and 4 bases from J, with 12 bases between. CDR1 and CDR2 from the germline V gene are SGHRS and YFSETQ. CDR3 residues: CASSDTGSGNTIYF. The CDR3 nucleotides read TGCGCCAGCAGCGACACAGGGAGCGGAAACACCATATATTTT.

The sample holds a few counts of this clone. The V and J genes are TRBV3-1 (or the pseudogene TRBV3-2) and TRBJ2-1; 8 nucleotides line up with TRBD2. Germline-derived CDR1 and CDR2 are LGHDT and YNNKEL (reference sequence). J gave up 5 bases and V 11 bases, and 11 bases lay outside the gene matches. CDR3 length equals 14 residues. CDR3 nucleotide sequence: TGTGCCTCCCAAACCGGGGGGGCCGACAATGAGCAGTTCTTC. This gives the protein CASQTGGADNEQFF.

The V and J genes are TRBV13 and TRBJ1-5; D perhaps matches TRBD1 (5 bases). This CDR3 spans 13 amino acids. Between the trimmed V and J ends, which lost 3 bases and 7 bases, there was a span of 10 bases. The germline gives CDR1 PRHDT, CDR2 FYEKMQ (reference sequence). The CDR3: CASSLGRDQPQHF. CDR3 nucleotides: TGTGCCAGCAGCTTGGGGAGGGACCAGCCCCAGCATTTT. The complete variable domain, with remaining parts taken from reference TRBV13 and TRBJ1-5, reads AAGVIQSPRHLIKEKRETATLKCYPIPRHDTVYWYQQGPGQDPQFLISFYEKMQSDKGSIPDRFSAQQFSDYHSELNMSSLELGDSALYFCASSLGRDQPQHFGDGTRLSIL.

CDR3 DNA: TGTGCCAGCAGGGACAGGCTTCCTGAAGCTTTCTTT. Translated: CASRDRLPEAFF. The rearrangement uses TRBV25-1 and TRBJ1-1, with 7 nucleotides matching TRBD1. This CDR3 comprises 12 residues. Trimming removed 6 bases from V and 6 bases from J; junction bases left unmatched: 4. The V gene's germline CDR1 is MGHDK and CDR2 SYGVNS.

V is TRBV9 and J is TRBJ2-2; TRBD2 agrees at 7 bases. J was trimmed by 6 bases and V by 0 bases; bases with no gene match: 5. Germline V gives CDR1 SGDLS, CDR2 YYNGEE. The CDR3 is 15 amino acids. The CDR3 spells CASSVASGRAGELFF. The CDR3 bases are TGTGCCAGCAGCGTAGCTTCAGGGAGGGCCGGGGAGCTGTTTTTT.

This rearrangement joins TRBV10-3 to TRBJ1-3, with D possibly being TRBD1 (6 bases). Germline V gene data show CDR1 as ENHRY and CDR2 as SYGVKD. This CDR3 contains 16 residues. Trimming removed 5 bases at V and 0 bases at J, with 14 bases between. CDR3: CAISNTQGASGNTIYF. The DNA of the CDR3 is TGTGCCATCAGTAATACACAGGGAGCCTCTGGAAACACCATATATTTT.

The chain is built from TRBV2 and TRBJ1-5; D perhaps matches TRBD1 (5 bases). The CDR3 covers 16 residues. V dropped 5 bases and J dropped 3 bases, with 17 bases sitting between them. CDR1 is SNHLY, CDR2 FYNNEI, per germline. CDR3 amino acids: CASSPDRRTVNQPQHF. The CDR3 DNA follows: TGTGCCAGCAGTCCAGACAGACGGACCGTCAATCAGCCCCAGCATTTT.

The chain is built from TRBV27 and TRBJ2-1; the match to TRBD1 covers 7 bases. J gave up 6 bases and V 3 bases, and 2 bases lay outside the gene matches. This CDR3 spans 13 amino acids. Per the germline V gene, CDR1 is MNHEY and CDR2 is SMNVEV (reference sequence). The CDR3 sequence is CASSFNRGNEQFF. Here the CDR3 DNA reads TGTGCCAGCAGTTTTAACAGGGGCAATGAGCAGTTCTTC.